This T cell receptor (beta chain) was sequenced during a study of Graves' ophthalmopathy and Graves' hyperthyroidism. General study findings and limits: The majority of expanded thyroid clonotypes above 0.001 frequency also occurred in blood.

The sample holds many counts of this clonotype. What it binds is unknown. Hyperthyroidism in these 18- to 65-year-old patients was newly diagnosed, lasting under 2 months. Uncontrolled infections, pregnancy, lactation or other autoimmune diseases led to patient exclusion. PBMCs had their origin in fresh peripheral blood (roughly 11 ml). Amplification from RNA transcripts yielded the TCR beta CDR3 regions. HTBI primers were employed in first-round RT-PCR, then a second-round multiplex PCR followed. TCRdb used MiXCR to reprocess the multiplex PCR reads, holding one entry per CDR3 protein. The data show roughly 420,000 distinct CDR3 sequences, with approximately 21% seen just once and around 3% held by the top ten. CDR3 length equals 14 residues. V dropped 1 base and J dropped 1 base, with 7 bases sitting between them.

The chain links TRBV12-3 or TRBV12-4 to TRBJ1-1; no reliable D call. The material sequenced was peripheral blood. This sequence was found in a woman younger than 35 with stable Graves' hyperthyroidism. The CDR3 bases are TGTGCCAGCAGTTTAGGCGGGAAGAACACTGAAGCTTTCTTT. Its translation is CASSLGGKNTEAFF.